The next 32 T cell receptor beta chains were all read from a single sample in a study of technical replicates of blood from several donors. Generated by immunoSEQ multiplex PCR, the TCRdb table keeps only in-frame clones and is missing some. The sample lists around 80,000 clones, 93% occurring once. Input material: T cells isolated from PBMCs. These receptors all stem from a human donor in good health.

CDR3 residues: CASTFRDFGANVLTF. CDR3 coding DNA: TGCGCCAGCACCTTCAGAGACTTTGGGGCCAACGTCCTGACTTTC. The chain combines TRBV4-1 with TRBJ2-6; D unclear. Germline V gives CDR1 MGHRA, CDR2 YSYEKL. CDR3 length: 15 residues. V was clipped by 7 bases and J by 3 bases, with 13 bases between them.

The rearrangement links TRBV28 to TRBJ2-7; 16 bases map to TRBD2. V was clipped by 4 bases and J by 5 bases; unmatched bases: 20. The CDR3 has 21 amino acids. The germline CDR1 and CDR2 sequences are MDHEN and SYDVKM. CDR3 residues: CASSSPPFGGTSGRAYHEQYF. Here the CDR3 DNA reads TGTGCCAGCAGTTCGCCTCCCTTCGGGGGGACTAGCGGGAGGGCCTACCACGAGCAGTACTTC. The full variable domain, its missing parts supplied by reference TRBV28 and TRBJ2-7, is DVKVTQSSRYLVKRTGEKVFLECVQDMDHENMFWYRQDPGLGLRLIYFSYDVKMKEKGDIPEGYSVSREKKERFSLILESASTNQTSMYLCASSSPPFGGTSGRAYHEQYFGPGTRLTVT.

The chain couples TRBV30 to TRBJ1-1; D is unclear. CDR1 is GTSNPN and CDR2 is SVGIG in the germline V gene (reference sequence). This CDR3 contains 16 residues. The V and J ends lost 1 base and 4 bases respectively, with 19 bases between them. CDR3 DNA sequence: TGTGCCTGGAGTGCCCCTCAGATCGCCGGGGTCACTGAAGCTTTCTTT. It specifies CAWSAPQIAGVTEAFF.

The chain is built from TRBV13 and TRBJ2-7, with 7 bases matching TRBD1. Germline values: CDR1 PRHDT, CDR2 FYEKMQ (reference sequence). The CDR3 is 12 amino acids. V lost 9 bases, J lost 2 bases, and 4 bases stayed unmatched. The CDR3 nucleotides are TGTGCCAGTCAGGGACAGACCTACGAGCAGTACTTC. Protein product: CASQGQTYEQYF.

J is TRBJ1-1 and V is TRBV9; 10 bases map to TRBD1. Germline lookup yields CDR1 SGDLS and CDR2 YYNGEE. J was trimmed by 5 bases and V by 0 bases; bases with no gene match: 4. This CDR3 contains 15 residues. The CDR3 region is CASSVGQGAGTEAFF. CDR3 bases: TGTGCCAGCAGCGTAGGACAGGGGGCAGGGACTGAAGCTTTCTTT.

This chain links TRBV4-1 with TRBJ2-7, with TRBD2 identical over 12 bases. V lost 4 bases and J lost 2; bases outside the gene matches: 0. Germline loops: CDR1 MGHRA, CDR2 YSYEKL. The CDR3 totals 14 residues. The CDR3 sequence: CASSRLAGAYEQYF. The CDR3 bases are TGCGCCAGCAGCCGACTAGCGGGGGCCTACGAGCAGTACTTC.

The CDR3 reads CASSSQDNEQFF. Written as DNA, the CDR3 is TGTGCCAGCAGCTCCCAGGACAATGAGCAGTTCTTC. This chain connects TRBV5-6 to TRBJ2-1; D unclear. CDR3 length equals 12 residues. V was shortened by 3 bases and J by 5 bases, with 6 bases between the two germline ends. Germline loops: CDR1 SGHDT, CDR2 YYEEEE.

The rearrangement uses TRBV29-1 and TRBJ2-7; 8 bases are shared with TRBD1. Germline CDR1 reads SQVTM; CDR2 reads ANQGSEA. Germline trimming cut 6 bases from V and 4 bases from J; bases unmatched to any gene: 11. The CDR3 length is 14 residues. Written as DNA, the CDR3 is TGCAGCGTGGCTGTCAGGGGGCAGACGTACGAGCAGTACTTC. Residues: CSVAVRGQTYEQYF.

Notes on this clone: One end of the junction is discordant with germline, which a read error may explain. In nucleotides, the CDR3 is TGTGCCAGCACCTTAAGCGGGACAACTAGCACAGATACGCAGTATTTT. Translating gives CASTLSGTTSTDTQYF. The V gene is TRBV7-9, the J gene TRBJ2-3; possibly TRBD2 for D (7 bases). The CDR3 sequence is 16 residues long. Looked up from germline, CDR1 is SEHNR and CDR2 is FQNEAQ (reference sequence).

The rearrangement links TRBV7-6 to TRBJ2-7, with 10 bases matching TRBD1. CDR1 SGHVS and CDR2 FNYEAQ come from the germline V gene. V shed 4 bases, J shed 2 bases, and the junction held 2 bases outside the gene matches. This CDR3 spans 14 amino acids. CDR3 nucleotide sequence: TGTGCCAGCAGCTCGGGACAGGGGACCTACGAGCAGTACTTC. Translation gives CASSSGQGTYEQYF.

The chain employs TRBV9 and TRBJ2-1; 7 nucleotides agree with TRBD2. This CDR3 has 15 residues. Trimming at V came to 4 bases and at J to 3 bases, leaving 7 bases not matched to a gene. Germline V gene lookup returns CDR1 SGDLS and CDR2 YYNGEE. The CDR3 DNA follows: TGTGCCAGCAGCCCTTCTAGCGGTATCTACAATGAGCAGTTCTTC. Its translation: CASSPSSGIYNEQFF.

This chain connects TRBV7-2 to TRBJ1-5; weak D call: TRBD1 (6 bases). This CDR3 is 13 amino acids long. V lost 5 bases to trimming and J lost 5 bases, with 10 bases between them. Germline CDR1 SGHTA, CDR2 FQGNSA. CDR3 in amino acids: CASSPNRDQPQHF. The CDR3 coding sequence is TGTGCCAGCAGCCCAAACAGGGATCAGCCCCAGCATTTT.

The chain carries TRBV5-1 and TRBJ2-5, with 7 bases fitting TRBD2. Germline values: CDR1 SGHRS, CDR2 YFSETQ. The junction had 9 bases not matched to a gene; V was cut back by 0 bases and J by 4 bases. The CDR3 is 16 residues long. CDR3 sequence (DNA): TGCGCCAGCAGCTTGGCCCCCCGGGGGGTGGGAGAGACCCAGTACTTC. Translation gives CASSLAPRGVGETQYF.

The chain employs TRBV6-6 and TRBJ1-1; possible D gene TRBD1, 5 bases. The CDR3 runs 15 residues. Per the germline V gene, CDR1 is MNHNY and CDR2 is SVGAGI (reference sequence). V was clipped by 5 bases and J by 4 bases, with 17 bases between them. CDR3 residues: CASSGPRQGSTEAFF. CDR3 bases: TGTGCCAGCAGTGGTCCCCGGCAGGGTAGCACTGAAGCTTTCTTT.

The V call is TRBV4-1, the J call TRBJ1-2, with a possible D match to TRBD1 (5 bases). V was cut by 0 bases and J by 4 bases, with 15 bases left in between. The CDR3 totals 16 residues. Germline V CDR1 and CDR2: MGHRA, YSYEKL. DNA for the CDR3: TGCGCCAGCAGCCAAGATATCCAGGGAGGAGGCTATGGCTACACCTTC. It codes for CASSQDIQGGGYGYTF.

This chain links TRBV10-3 with TRBJ2-2; tentative D call: TRBD1 (5 bases). This CDR3 region has 16 residues. V shed 0 bases and J shed 0 bases, with 8 bases lying between them. Germline-derived CDR1 and CDR2 are ENHRY and SYGVKD. CDR3 DNA: TGTGCCATCAGTGAGTCGAAGGGGTCGAACACCGGGGAGCTGTTTTTT. Residues: CAISESKGSNTGELFF.

The sample holds a few counts of this clone. The V and J genes are TRBV7-8 and TRBJ1-6; D unclear. This CDR3 region has 15 residues. In germline, CDR1 is SGHVS, CDR2 FQNEAQ. Trimming stripped 2 bases from V and 8 bases from J, with 13 bases between. DNA of the CDR3: TGTGCCAGCAGCTTAATGGCCAGTTCCTATTCACCCCTCCACTTT. This encodes CASSLMASSYSPLHF. The full variable domain, with the rest looked up from reference TRBV7-8 and TRBJ1-6, is GAGVSQSPRYKVAKRGQDVALRCDPISGHVSLFWYQQALGQGPEFLTYFQNEAQLDKSGLPSDRFFAERPEGSVSTLKIQRTQQEDSAVYLCASSLMASSYSPLHFGNGTRLTVT.

The chain uses TRBV4-2 and TRBJ2-3; D may be TRBD2 (5 bases). Trimming removed 0 bases at V and 4 bases at J, with 11 bases between. The CDR3 totals 15 residues. Germline assignment: CDR1 LGHNA and CDR2 YNFKEQ. The CDR3 protein is CASSQDHNGADTQYF. For the CDR3, the DNA is TGTGCCAGCAGCCAAGATCACAACGGGGCAGATACGCAGTATTTT.

The J gene is TRBJ2-7, the V gene TRBV6-5, with D possibly matching TRBD2 (5 bases). The CDR3 is made up of 15 amino acids. Between the trimmed V and J ends, which lost 7 bases and 5 bases, there was a span of 21 bases. Germline-derived CDR1 and CDR2 are MNHEY and SVGAGI. CDR3 amino acids: CASTDSTATHDEQYF. CDR3 nucleotides: TGTGCCAGCACGGACTCTACGGCTACCCATGACGAGCAGTACTTC.

The chain is built from TRBV13 and TRBJ2-4; 10 bases fit TRBD2. Trimming removed 5 bases from V and 8 bases from J; junction bases left unmatched: 6. Germline values: CDR1 PRHDT, CDR2 FYEKMQ (reference sequence). CDR3 length: 14 amino acids. Here the CDR3 DNA reads TGTGCCAGCAGCCCCGGGACTAGCGTTGACATTCAGTACTTC. This gives the protein CASSPGTSVDIQYF.

The rearrangement joins TRBV5-4 to TRBJ2-7; 8 nucleotides align to TRBD2. CDR3 length: 14 residues. The germline V gene has CDR1 SGHNT and CDR2 YYREEE (reference sequence). Losses at the gene ends were 2 bases for V and 2 bases for J; bases not matched to a gene: 3. DNA of the CDR3: TGTGCCAGCAGCTTAAGCGGGGGAACCTACGAGCAGTACTTC. Its protein is CASSLSGGTYEQYF.

V is TRBV28 and J is TRBJ2-1, with a tentative D call TRBD2 (6 bases). Germline assignment: CDR1 MDHEN and CDR2 SYDVKM. The CDR3 sequence is 17 residues long. Trimming pared 5 bases from V and 4 bases from J, leaving 21 bases between. CDR3 sequence (DNA): TGTGCCAGCAGTCAGATAACGACTAGATCGGGTTACAATGAGCAGTTCTTC. Its protein product is CASSQITTRSGYNEQFF.

The chain combines TRBV30 with TRBJ1-4; perhaps TRBD1 as D (5 bases). This CDR3 has 16 residues. V lost 2 bases to trimming and J lost 0 bases, with 13 bases between them. CDR1 and CDR2 (germline): GTSNPN, SVGIG (reference sequence). As DNA, the CDR3 is TGTGCCTGGAGTTTCGGACAAGGTACAACTAATGAAAAACTGTTTTTT. Encoded protein: CAWSFGQGTTNEKLFF.

This chain links TRBV5-4 with TRBJ2-2, with 11 nucleotides matching TRBD1. The junction had 6 bases not matched to a gene; V was cut back by 3 bases and J by 2 bases. Germline V lookup: CDR1 SGHNT, CDR2 YYREEE (reference sequence). The CDR3 is made up of 17 amino acids. CDR3 coding DNA: TGTGCCAGCAGCTCCGACGGGACAGGGGGAAACACCGGGGAGCTGTTTTTT. Translation: CASSSDGTGGNTGELFF.

This sequence joins TRBV5-1 and TRBJ2-6, with 10 bases lining up with TRBD1. The CDR3 totals 19 residues. V gave up 4 bases and J gave up 0 bases; unmatched junction bases: 10. CDR1 is SGHRS, CDR2 YFSETQ, per germline. The CDR3 coding sequence is TGCGCCAGCAGCCCTTTGACAGGGGGCATTGGCTCTGGGGCCAACGTCCTGACTTTC. Translation: CASSPLTGGIGSGANVLTF.

In this sample, this clone turned up once. The DNA of the CDR3 is TGTGCCAGCAGGGGGGGAGGGGTTACTTACAATGAGCAGTTCTTC. Protein sequence: CASRGGGVTYNEQFF. The J gene is TRBJ2-1, the V gene TRBV6-5; the match to TRBD2 covers 7 bases. The CDR3 runs to 15 residues. In germline, CDR1 is MNHEY, CDR2 SVGAGI. V lost 6 bases, J lost 4 bases, and 9 bases stayed unmatched.

This chain connects TRBV19 to TRBJ1-6, with 8 bases fitting TRBD1. Germline-derived CDR1 and CDR2 are LNHDA and SQIVND (reference sequence). The CDR3 loop spans 14 amino acids. V dropped 9 bases and J dropped 2; count of bases not matched to a gene: 3. The CDR3 protein is CASQDRAYNSPLHF. For the CDR3, the DNA is TGTGCCAGCCAGGACAGGGCCTATAATTCACCCCTCCACTTT.

The chain is built from TRBV28 and TRBJ2-5; possible D gene TRBD1, 5 bases. Between the trimmed V and J ends, which lost 3 bases and 5 bases, there was a span of 13 bases. CDR1 is MDHEN, CDR2 SYDVKM, per germline. There are 14 residues in the CDR3. The CDR3 DNA sequence: TGTGCCAGCAGTTTCACCCAGGGTTGGGAGACCCAGTACTTC. As protein: CASSFTQGWETQYF.

This chain links TRBV4-1 with TRBJ2-7, with 16 bases aligning to TRBD2. Germline values: CDR1 MGHRA, CDR2 YSYEKL. Trimming removed 4 bases from V and 3 bases from J; junction bases left unmatched: 6. This CDR3 contains 17 residues. DNA for the CDR3: TGCGCCAGCAGCCCCCAGGGACTAGCGGGAGGGCTCTACGAGCAGTACTTC. Its translation: CASSPQGLAGGLYEQYF.

The J gene is TRBJ2-7, the V gene TRBV15; no reliable D call. The ends were cut back, 1 base at V and 1 base at J, with 8 bases in the middle. This CDR3 is built from 14 residues. CDR1 and CDR2 from the germline V gene are LNHNV and YYDKDF (reference sequence). The DNA of the CDR3 is TGTGCCACCAGCAGAGGGCCAGATTCCTACGAGCAGTACTTC. Translating gives CATSRGPDSYEQYF.

The chain links TRBV18 to TRBJ1-4; the D is unclear. V dropped 2 bases and J dropped 6 bases, with 7 bases sitting between them. The germline V gene encodes CDR1 KGHSH and CDR2 LQKENI. The CDR3 spans 13 residues. The CDR3 bases are TGTGCCAGCTCACCAACCACAGATGAAAAACTGTTTTTT. Translating it yields CASSPTTDEKLFF. Looking up the rest from reference TRBV18 and TRBJ1-4 gives the full variable domain: NAGVMQNPRHLVRRRGQEARLRCSPMKGHSHVYWYRQLPEEGLKFMVYLQKENIIDESGMPKERFSAEFPKEGPSILRIQQVVRGDSAAYFCASSPTTDEKLFFGSGTQLSVL.

A few counts support this clone. The gene calls are TRBV9 and TRBJ1-3; no firm D call. The V gene's germline CDR1 is SGDLS and CDR2 YYNGEE. CDR3 length: 13 amino acids. V was cut by 4 bases and J by 7 bases, with 12 bases left in between. The DNA for the CDR3 is TGTGCCAGCAGCTCCAGTCTGGGCAACACCATATATTTT. It yields the protein CASSSSLGNTIYF.